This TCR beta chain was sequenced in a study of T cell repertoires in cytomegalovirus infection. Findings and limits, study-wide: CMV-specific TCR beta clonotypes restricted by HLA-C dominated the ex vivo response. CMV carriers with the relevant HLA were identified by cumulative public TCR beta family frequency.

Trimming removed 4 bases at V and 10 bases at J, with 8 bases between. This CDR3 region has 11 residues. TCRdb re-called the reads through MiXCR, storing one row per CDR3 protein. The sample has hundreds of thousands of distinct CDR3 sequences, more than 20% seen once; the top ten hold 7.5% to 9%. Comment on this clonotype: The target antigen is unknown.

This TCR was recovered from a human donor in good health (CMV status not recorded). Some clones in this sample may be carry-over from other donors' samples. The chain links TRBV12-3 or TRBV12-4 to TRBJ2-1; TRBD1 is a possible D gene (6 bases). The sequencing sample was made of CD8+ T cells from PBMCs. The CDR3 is CASSSGQEQFF. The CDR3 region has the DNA TGTGCCAGCAGTTCAGGACAGGAGCAGTTCTTC.